This paragraph reports one T cell receptor beta chain. Its specificity is not known. This entry belongs to a study of cytomegalovirus exposure and HLA in healthy donors. The donors comprised healthy bone marrow donors. The study's findings and limits: Researchers reported that a few CMV-associated chains were confirmed in vitro as CMV antigen-specific. The productive fraction for most TCR beta V segments was about 90% or about 30% in an earlier analysis. TCR beta V- and J-gene trimming was later associated with a missense DCLRE1C variant.

Trimming stripped 5 bases from V and 6 bases from J, with 10 bases between. From germline, CDR1 is DFQATT and CDR2 SNEGSKA (reference sequence). The CDR3 consists of 11 residues. PCR employed 60 Vbeta and 13 Jbeta primers. Assay used: immunoSEQ multiplex PCR; TCRdb lists only in-frame clones, some missing. The table has more than 80,000 clones, roughly four fifths seen once. Sequences were obtained from PBMCs. The TCR comes from a man aged 50-60 years in good health and CMV-seronegative. The V and J genes are TRBV20-1 and TRBJ1-1, with D hard to call. The CDR3 nucleotides read TGCAGTGCTGCGAGGATTGCTGAAGCTTTCTTT. Residues: CSAARIAEAFF.